A single sample is the source of the 11 T cell receptor beta chains below, sequenced in a study of blood T cell repertoires in COVID-19. Profiling relied on immunoSEQ multiplex PCR, and the TCRdb table lists in-frame clones only, not all of them. The sample has 300,000 to 350,000 clones; over 75% are singletons. Sequenced material: peripheral blood. These receptors originate from a woman aged 25 to 45 with COVID-19, enrolled during active disease.

The chain combines TRBV28 with TRBJ1-4; D possibly corresponds to TRBD1 (5 bases). CDR1 is MDHEN, CDR2 SYDVKM, per germline. This CDR3 is 15 amino acids long. The ends were cut back, 0 bases at V and 6 bases at J, with 11 bases in the middle. The CDR3 is CASSLWGGGDEKLFF. CDR3 nucleotide sequence: TGTGCCAGCAGTTTATGGGGAGGAGGGGATGAAAAACTGTTTTTT.

The V gene is TRBV2, the J gene TRBJ1-3; possible D gene TRBD1, 5 bases. The CDR3 length is 15 residues. V lost 6 bases, J lost 0 bases, and 12 bases lay in between. Germline CDR1 and CDR2: SNHLY and FYNNEI. DNA of the CDR3: TGTGCCAGCAGCCAAAACCAGGGCTCTGGAAACACCATATATTTT. Translation gives CASSQNQGSGNTIYF.

This clone was detected a few times. The gene calls are TRBV3-1 (or the pseudogene TRBV3-2) and TRBJ2-7; 7 bases fit TRBD1. CDR1 is LGHDT, CDR2 YNNKEL, per germline (reference sequence). The CDR3 length is 13 residues. V was pared by 3 bases and J by 5 bases, with 4 bases of the junction left unmatched. CDR3 protein: CASSHPQGDEQYF. In DNA form, the CDR3 reads TGTGCCAGCAGCCACCCCCAGGGGGACGAGCAGTACTTC.

The chain uses TRBV19 and TRBJ2-1, with 11 bases identical to TRBD1. Germline V gene sequence: CDR1 LNHDA, CDR2 SQIVND (reference sequence). After removal of 4 bases from V and 9 bases from J, the junction contained 2 bases not matched to a gene. This CDR3 has 13 amino acids. This chain's CDR3 is CASSSGTGGEQFF. CDR3 coding DNA: TGTGCCAGTAGTAGCGGGACAGGGGGTGAGCAGTTCTTC. The entire variable domain, with the rest obtained from reference TRBV19 and TRBJ2-1, is as follows: DGGITQSPKYLFRKEGQNVTLSCEQNLNHDAMYWYRQDPGQGLRLIYYSQIVNDFQKGDIAEGYSVSREKKESFPLTVTSAQKNPTAFYLCASSSGTGGEQFFGPGTRLTVL.

This chain links TRBV19 with TRBJ1-6; TRBD1 is a possible D gene (6 bases). The CDR3 contains 11 residues. Between the trimmed V and J ends, which lost 11 bases and 15 bases, there was a span of 17 bases. CDR1 and CDR2 from the germline V gene are LNHDA and SQIVND (reference sequence). The CDR3, as DNA: TGTGCCTCCCAAGGGGGAGGGAACCTCCACTTT. Amino acid sequence: CASQGGGNLHF.

This rearrangement joins TRBV13 to TRBJ2-1; 12 bases align to TRBD1. From germline, CDR1 is PRHDT and CDR2 FYEKMQ (reference sequence). Trimming cost V 5 bases and J 4 bases; bases outside gene matches: 6. The CDR3 totals 16 residues. CDR3 nucleotides: TGTGCCAGCAGCGAGATGGGACAGGGGGCGTACAATGAGCAGTTCTTC. This encodes CASSEMGQGAYNEQFF.

This chain joins TRBV24-1 and TRBJ2-3, with 7 bases identical to TRBD1. The germline V gene encodes CDR1 KGHDR and CDR2 SFDVKD. Trimming cost V 8 bases and J 1 base; bases outside gene matches: 2. This CDR3 region has 13 residues. The CDR3 here is CATTGTGTDTQYF. DNA for the CDR3: TGTGCCACCACCGGGACAGGCACAGATACGCAGTATTTT.

J is TRBJ1-3 and V is TRBV4-3; the D is unclear. The V gene lost 6 bases and the J gene lost 2 bases, with 14 bases spanning the gap. CDR1 is LGHNA and CDR2 is YSLEER in the germline V gene. The CDR3 is 15 residues long. The CDR3 DNA sequence: TGCGCCAGCAGTCACAATAATCTCCCTGGAAACACCATATATTTT. The encoded protein is CASSHNNLPGNTIYF.

The J gene is TRBJ1-3, the V gene TRBV6-5, with 8 nucleotides matching TRBD1. J lost 0 bases, V lost 8 bases, and 3 bases had no gene match. The germline V gene encodes CDR1 MNHEY and CDR2 SVGAGI. This CDR3 region has 14 residues. CDR3 residues: CASLDRGSGNTIYF. CDR3 coding DNA: TGTGCCAGCCTTGACAGGGGCTCTGGAAACACCATATATTTT.

This chain links TRBV4-3 with TRBJ2-7; TRBD2 agrees at 12 bases. Looked up from germline, CDR1 is LGHNA and CDR2 is YSLEER. V shed 0 bases and J 3 bases; nucleotides not matched to a gene: 9. The CDR3 spans 18 residues. This CDR3 reads CASSQDSSGRAIVYEQYF. The CDR3 DNA sequence: TGCGCCAGCAGCCAAGATTCTAGCGGGAGGGCCATCGTCTACGAGCAGTACTTC.

This chain joins TRBV5-1 and TRBJ2-7, with D possibly being TRBD1 (5 bases). The CDR3 is made up of 14 amino acids. CDR1 SGHRS and CDR2 YFSETQ come from the germline V gene. V dropped 4 bases and J dropped 3 bases, with 14 bases sitting between them. The chain's CDR3 is CASSAAGWVYEQYF. CDR3 nucleotides: TGCGCCAGCAGCGCGGCAGGGTGGGTCTACGAGCAGTACTTC.